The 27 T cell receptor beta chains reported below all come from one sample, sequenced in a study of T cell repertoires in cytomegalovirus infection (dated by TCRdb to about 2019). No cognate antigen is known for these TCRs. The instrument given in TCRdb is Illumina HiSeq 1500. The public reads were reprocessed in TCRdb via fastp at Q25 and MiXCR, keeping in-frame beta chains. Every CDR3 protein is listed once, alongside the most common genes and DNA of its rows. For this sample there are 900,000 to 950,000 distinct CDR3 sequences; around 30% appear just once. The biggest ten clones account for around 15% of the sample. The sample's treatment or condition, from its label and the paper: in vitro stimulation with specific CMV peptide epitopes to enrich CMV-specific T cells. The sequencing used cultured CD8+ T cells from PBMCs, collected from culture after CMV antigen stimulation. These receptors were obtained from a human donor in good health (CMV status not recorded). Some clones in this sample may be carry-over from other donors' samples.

DNA of the CDR3: TGTGCCAGCAGCTTAGATGACAAAGAGTACTTC. It translates to CASSLDDKEYF. J is TRBJ2-7 and V is TRBV7-6; D is uncertain. V lost 1 base and J lost 11, with 9 bases in between. The CDR3 is made up of 11 amino acids. Germline CDR1 reads SGHVS; CDR2 reads FNYEAQ.

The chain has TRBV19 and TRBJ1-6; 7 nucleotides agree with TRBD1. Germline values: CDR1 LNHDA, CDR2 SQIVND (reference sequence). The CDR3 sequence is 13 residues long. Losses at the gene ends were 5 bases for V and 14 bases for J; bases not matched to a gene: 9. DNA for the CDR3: TGTGCCAGTAGTCCGGGACAGTTCGGAACCCTCCACTTT. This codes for CASSPGQFGTLHF.

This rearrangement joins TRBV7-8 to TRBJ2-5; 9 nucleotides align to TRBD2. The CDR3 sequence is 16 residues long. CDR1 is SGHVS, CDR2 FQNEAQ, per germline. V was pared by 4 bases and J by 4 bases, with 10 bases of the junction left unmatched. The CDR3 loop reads CASSSSAGGGGETQYF. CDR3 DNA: TGTGCCAGCAGCTCCTCGGCGGGGGGGGGGGGAGAGACCCAGTACTTC.

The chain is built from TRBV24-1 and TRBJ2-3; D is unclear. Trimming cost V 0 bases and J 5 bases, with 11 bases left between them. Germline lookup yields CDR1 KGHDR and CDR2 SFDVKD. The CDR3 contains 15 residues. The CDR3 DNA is TGTGCCACCAGTGATTTGCATGGTCTAAAAGATACGCAGTATTTT. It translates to CATSDLHGLKDTQYF.

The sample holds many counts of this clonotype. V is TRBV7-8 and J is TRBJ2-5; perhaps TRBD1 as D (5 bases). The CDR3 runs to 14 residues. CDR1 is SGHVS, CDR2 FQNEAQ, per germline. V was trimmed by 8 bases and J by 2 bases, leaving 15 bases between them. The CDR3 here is CASSGMKFQETQYF. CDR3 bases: TGTGCCAGCTCAGGGATGAAGTTTCAAGAGACCCAGTACTTC.

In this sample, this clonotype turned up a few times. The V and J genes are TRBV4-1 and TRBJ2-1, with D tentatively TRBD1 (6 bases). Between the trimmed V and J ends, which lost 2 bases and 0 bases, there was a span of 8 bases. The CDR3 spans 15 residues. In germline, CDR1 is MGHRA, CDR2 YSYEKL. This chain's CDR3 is CASSQQQGSYNEQFF. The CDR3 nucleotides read TGCGCCAGCAGCCAACAACAGGGCTCCTACAATGAGCAGTTCTTC.

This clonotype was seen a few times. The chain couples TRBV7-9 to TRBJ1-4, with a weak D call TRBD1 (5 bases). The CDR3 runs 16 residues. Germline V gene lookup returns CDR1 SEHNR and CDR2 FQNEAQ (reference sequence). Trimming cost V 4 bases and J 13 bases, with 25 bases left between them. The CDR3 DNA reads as TGTGCCAGCAGCTCTCCGGGGACCACCAACATGGGGGGACTGTTTTTT. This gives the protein CASSSPGTTNMGGLFF.

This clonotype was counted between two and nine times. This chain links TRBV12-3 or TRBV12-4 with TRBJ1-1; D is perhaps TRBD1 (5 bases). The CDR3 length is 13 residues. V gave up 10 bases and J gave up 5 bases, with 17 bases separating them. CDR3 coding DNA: TGTGCCACCTGTCAAGCCGGGGCGACTGAAGCTTTCTTT. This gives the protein CATCQAGATEAFF.

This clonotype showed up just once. The DNA of the CDR3 is TGTGCCACCAGCAGAGAACGGGGACAGGCTAATGAAAAACTGTTTTTT. Its translation: CATSRERGQANEKLFF. The chain links TRBV15 to TRBJ1-4, with 8 nucleotides matching TRBD1. Germline V gene data show CDR1 as LNHNV and CDR2 as YYDKDF (reference sequence). The CDR3 is 16 residues long. V gave up 0 bases and J gave up 3 bases; unmatched junction bases: 3.

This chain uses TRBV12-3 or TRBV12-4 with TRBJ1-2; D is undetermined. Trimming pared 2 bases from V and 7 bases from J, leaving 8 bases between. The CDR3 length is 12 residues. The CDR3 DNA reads TGTGCCAGCAGTTTAATAGACTCTGGCTACACCTTC. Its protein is CASSLIDSGYTF.

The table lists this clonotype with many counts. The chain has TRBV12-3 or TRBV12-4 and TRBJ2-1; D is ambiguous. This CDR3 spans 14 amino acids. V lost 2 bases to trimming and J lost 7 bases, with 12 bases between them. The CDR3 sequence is CASSLLVNPNEQFF. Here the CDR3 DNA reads TGTGCCAGCAGTTTATTAGTTAATCCGAATGAGCAGTTCTTC.

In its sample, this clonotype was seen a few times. CDR3 sequence (DNA): TGTGCCAGCAGTTTCAGAGGGGACATTGAGCCCCAGCATTTT. This gives the protein CASSFRGDIEPQHF. The chain joins TRBV28 to TRBJ1-5; TRBD1 is a possible D gene (6 bases). V was shortened by 3 bases and J by 8 bases, with 14 bases between the two germline ends. CDR3 length: 14 amino acids. Germline loops: CDR1 MDHEN, CDR2 SYDVKM. The whole variable domain, filled in from reference TRBV28 and TRBJ1-5, reads DVKVTQSSRYLVKRTGEKVFLECVQDMDHENMFWYRQDPGLGLRLIYFSYDVKMKEKGDIPEGYSVSREKKERFSLILESASTNQTSMYLCASSFRGDIEPQHFGDGTRLSIL.

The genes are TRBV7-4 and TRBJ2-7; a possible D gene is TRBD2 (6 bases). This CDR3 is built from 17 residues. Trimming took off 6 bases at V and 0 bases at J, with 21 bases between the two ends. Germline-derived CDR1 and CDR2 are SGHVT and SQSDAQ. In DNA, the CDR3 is TGTGCCAGCAGTCAGACACGGGACTCAGGTCCCTCCTACGAGCAGTACTTC. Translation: CASSQTRDSGPSYEQYF.

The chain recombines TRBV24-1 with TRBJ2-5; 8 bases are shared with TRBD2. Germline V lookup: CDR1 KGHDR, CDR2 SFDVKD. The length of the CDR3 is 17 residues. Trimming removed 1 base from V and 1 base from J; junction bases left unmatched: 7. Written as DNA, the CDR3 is TGTGCCACCAGTGATTTTTCGCGGGGGGCACTCCAAGAGACCCAGTACTTC. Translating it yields CATSDFSRGALQETQYF.

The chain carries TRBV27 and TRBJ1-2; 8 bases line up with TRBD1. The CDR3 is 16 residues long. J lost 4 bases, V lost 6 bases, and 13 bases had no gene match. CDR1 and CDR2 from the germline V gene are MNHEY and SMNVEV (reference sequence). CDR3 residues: CASSSKGTGFLYGYTF. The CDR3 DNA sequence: TGTGCCAGCAGCTCTAAAGGGACAGGATTTCTCTATGGCTACACCTTC.

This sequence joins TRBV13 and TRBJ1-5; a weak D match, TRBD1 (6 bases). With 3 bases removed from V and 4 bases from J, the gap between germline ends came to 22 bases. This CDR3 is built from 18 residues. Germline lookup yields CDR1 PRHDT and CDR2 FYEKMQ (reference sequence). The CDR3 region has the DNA TGTGCCAGCAGCTTGAGAGGTTGGGGGCCAGGCCTAAATCAGCCCCAGCATTTT. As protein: CASSLRGWGPGLNQPQHF.

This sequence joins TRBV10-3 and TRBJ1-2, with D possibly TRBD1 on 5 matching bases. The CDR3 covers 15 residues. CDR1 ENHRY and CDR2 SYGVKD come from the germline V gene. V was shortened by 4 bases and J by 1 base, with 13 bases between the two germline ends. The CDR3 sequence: CAISVTRADNYGYTF. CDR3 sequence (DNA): TGTGCCATCAGTGTTACCAGGGCGGATAACTATGGCTACACCTTC.

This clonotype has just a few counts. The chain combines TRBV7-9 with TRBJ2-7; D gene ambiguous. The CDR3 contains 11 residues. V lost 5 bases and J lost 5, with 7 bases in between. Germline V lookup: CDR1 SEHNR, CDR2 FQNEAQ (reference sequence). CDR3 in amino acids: CASSALDEQYV. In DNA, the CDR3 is TGTGCCAGCAGCGCCTTGGACGAGCAGTACGTC.

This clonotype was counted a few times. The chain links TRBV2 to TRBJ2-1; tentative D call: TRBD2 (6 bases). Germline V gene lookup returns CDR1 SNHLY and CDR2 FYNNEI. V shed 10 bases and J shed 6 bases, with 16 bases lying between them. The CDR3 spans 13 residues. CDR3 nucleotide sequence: TGTGCCATCCTGAGGCGGGGAGTCAATGAGCAGTTCTTC. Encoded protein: CAILRRGVNEQFF.

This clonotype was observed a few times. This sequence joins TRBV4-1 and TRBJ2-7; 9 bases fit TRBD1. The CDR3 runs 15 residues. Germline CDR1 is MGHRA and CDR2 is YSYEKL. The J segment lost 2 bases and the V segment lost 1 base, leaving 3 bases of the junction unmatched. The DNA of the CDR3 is TGCGCCAGCAGCCAAGGGGACAGGGACCCCTACGAGCAGTACGTC. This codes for CASSQGDRDPYEQYV.

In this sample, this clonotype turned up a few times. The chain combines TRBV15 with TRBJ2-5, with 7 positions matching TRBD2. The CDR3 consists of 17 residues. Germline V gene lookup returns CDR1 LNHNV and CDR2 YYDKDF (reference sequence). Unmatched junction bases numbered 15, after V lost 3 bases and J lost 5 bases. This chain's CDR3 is CATSSIESTSRQETQYF. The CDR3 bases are TGTGCCACCAGCAGCATAGAATCGACTAGCCGTCAGGAGACCCAGTACTTC.

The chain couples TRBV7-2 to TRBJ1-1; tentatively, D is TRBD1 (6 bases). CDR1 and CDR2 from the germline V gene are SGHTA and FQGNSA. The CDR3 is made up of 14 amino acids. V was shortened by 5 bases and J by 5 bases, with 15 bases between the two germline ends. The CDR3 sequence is CASSRTPGETEAFF. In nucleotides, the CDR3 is TGTGCCAGCAGCCGGACCCCAGGGGAAACTGAAGCTTTCTTT.

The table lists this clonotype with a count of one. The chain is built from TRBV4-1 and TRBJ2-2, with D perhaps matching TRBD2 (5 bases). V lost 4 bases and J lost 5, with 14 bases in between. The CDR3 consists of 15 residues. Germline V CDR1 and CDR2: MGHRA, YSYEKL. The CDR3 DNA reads TGCGCCAGCAGCCTTGGGCCCGGGGATACCGGGGAGCTGTTTTTT. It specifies CASSLGPGDTGELFF.

CDR3 DNA: TGTGCCAGCAGCTTACGAAACAGGGCATATGGCTACACCTTC. Translating gives CASSLRNRAYGYTF. The V call is TRBV7-6, the J call TRBJ1-2, with a tentative D call TRBD1 (6 bases). V lost 2 bases to trimming and J lost 5 bases, with 12 bases between them. Germline CDR1 is SGHVS and CDR2 is FNYEAQ. This CDR3 contains 14 residues. Full variable domain (missing parts from reference TRBV7-6 and TRBJ1-2): GAGVSQSPRYKVTKRGQDVALRCDPISGHVSLYWYRQALGQGPEFLTYFNYEAQQDKSGLPNDRFSAERPEGSISTLTIQRTEQRDSAMYRCASSLRNRAYGYTFGSGTRLTVV.

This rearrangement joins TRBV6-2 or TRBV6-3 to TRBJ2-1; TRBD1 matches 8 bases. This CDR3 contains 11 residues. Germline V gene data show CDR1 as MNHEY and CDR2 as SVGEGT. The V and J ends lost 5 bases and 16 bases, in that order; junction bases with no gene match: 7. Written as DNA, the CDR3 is TGTGCCAGCAGTAAGGGACAGGAATTCTTCTTC. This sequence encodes CASSKGQEFFF.

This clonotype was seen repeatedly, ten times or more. The CDR3 nucleotides are TGTGCCAGCAGCTTAGAAACGGAGCGGGGCTCAGATACGCAGTATTTT. Translation gives CASSLETERGSDTQYF. This chain links TRBV7-2 with TRBJ2-3; 7 bases fit TRBD2. The ends lost 1 base at V and 4 bases at J; junction bases unmatched: 8. The CDR3 covers 16 residues. CDR1 and CDR2 (germline): SGHTA, FQGNSA.

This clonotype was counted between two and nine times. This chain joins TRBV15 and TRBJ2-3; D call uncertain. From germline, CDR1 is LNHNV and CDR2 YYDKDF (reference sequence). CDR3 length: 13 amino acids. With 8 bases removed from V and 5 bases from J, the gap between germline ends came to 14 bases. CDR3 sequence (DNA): TGTGCCACCGGTTCGAGGTCGGTAGATACGCAGTATTTT. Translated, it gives CATGSRSVDTQYF.